These T cell receptor beta chains were read from a single sample in a study of shared clonotypes between healthy human individuals. Clones were read by immunoSEQ multiplex PCR, and TCRdb kept only the in-frame ones, dropping some. Of 560,000 or so clones listed, 95% to 97% were seen once; the top ten hold 0.095% to 0.13%. Specimen: naive CD8+ T cells sorted from blood. These receptors all come from a woman aged 25 to 39 in good health. Each CDR3 is given with its conserved first and last residue. D genes are given only for firm matches. The size entry is marked missing in some rows and otherwise reads once, few, many or a size class.

TGTGCCAGCAGCTTGGCGGGGTCCAATGAAAAACTGTTTTTT	CASSLAGSNEKLFF	.	.	TRBV5-6	TRBJ1-4
TGCGCCAGCAGCTTGGCCGGGGGGGCGGTTTTTCAAGCTTTCTTT	CASSLAGGAVFQAFF	.	.	TRBV5-1	TRBJ1-1
TGTGCCAGCAGCCCAGGGGGCGGTGGGGAGCAGTACTTC	CASSPGGGGEQYF	.	TRBD1	TRBV7-9	TRBJ2-5
TGTGCCAGCAGTTCCCGGGACAGGGGGCTGAATCAGCCCCAGCATTTT	CASSSRDRGLNQPQHF	once	TRBD1	TRBV28	TRBJ1-5
TGCGCCAGCTCCCCGCTCACAGGCGTCTCCTACAATGAGCAGTTCTTC	CASSPLTGVSYNEQFF	.	.	TRBV10-2	TRBJ2-1
TGTGCCAGCATCCTAACCCCCAGGACTAGGGGCACTTGGTTACGCTACGAGCAGTACTTC	CASILTPRTRGTWLRYEQYF	.	.	TRBV21-1	TRBJ2-7
TGTGCCAGCTTTGAGCGGGAGCCTTCCTACAATGAGCAGTTCTTC	CASFEREPSYNEQFF	.	TRBD2	TRBV2	TRBJ2-1
TGTGCCAGCACCCCGGCCCTCTCACCCGGGGCTCGGCCCTACGAGCAGTACTTC	CASTPALSPGARPYEQYF	.	.	TRBV28	TRBJ2-7
TGTGCCAGCAGGGACAGCTCCTCCTACGAGCAGTACTTC	CASRDSSSYEQYF	once	.	TRBV2	TRBJ2-7
TGTGCCAGCAGTGATTCACAGGGCCCAACTAATGAAAAACTGTTTTTT	CASSDSQGPTNEKLFF	.	.	TRBV2	TRBJ1-4
TGTGCCAGCAGTGAACTGACAGGGGCAGGGGCCGGGGAGCTGTTTTTT	CASSELTGAGAGELFF	.	TRBD1	TRBV2	TRBJ2-2
TGCGCCAGCAGCCCACCTCGGGGTCTAGCATTCGATGAGCAGTTCTTC	CASSPPRGLAFDEQFF	.	.	TRBV4-1	TRBJ2-1
TGTGCCAGCAAAAGCGGGACAGAGACCCAGTACTTC	CASKSGTETQYF	.	TRBD2	TRBV6-5	TRBJ2-5
TGTGCCACCAGCGAACGAGGCGGGGCGGAAGAGACCCAGTACTTC	CATSERGGAEETQYF	.	.	TRBV15	TRBJ2-5
TGTGCCAGCGGAGGAGGGAGGGGCACTGAAGCTTTCTTT	CASGGGRGTEAFF	few	.	TRBV9	TRBJ1-1
TGTGCCAGCAGCTTCGCTGGACTAGCGAACGAGCAGTACTTC	CASSFAGLANEQYF	.	TRBD2	TRBV5-6	TRBJ2-7
TGCAGTGCTTATTCCACTTATGGCTACACCTTC	CSAYSTYGYTF	.	.	TRBV20-1	TRBJ1-2
TGTGCCATCAGTGAGATGGGGACTAGCGGGTCCGGGAATGAGCAGTTCTTC	CAISEMGTSGSGNEQFF	.	TRBD2	TRBV10-3	TRBJ2-1
TGTGCCAGCAGCCAAGATAGTAGCACAGATACGCAGTATTTT	CASSQDSSTDTQYF	.	.	TRBV7-8	TRBJ2-3
TGCGCCAGCAGCCATACTAGCGGCATCTACGAGCAGTACTTC	CASSHTSGIYEQYF	.	TRBD2	TRBV4-1	TRBJ2-7
TGTGCCAGCAGTCTAGGACAGGGTTTGGGCCAGCCCCAGCATTTT	CASSLGQGLGQPQHF	.	TRBD1	TRBV27	TRBJ1-5
TGTGCCAGCAGTCGCCGAACCGGGACAGTGTACGAGCAGTACTTC	CASSRRTGTVYEQYF	.	TRBD1	TRBV6-5	TRBJ2-7
TGCAGCGTGGCCAACGGGAGGAGCTCCTACAATGAGCAGTTCTTC	CSVANGRSSYNEQFF	.	TRBD2	TRBV29-1	TRBJ2-1
TGTGCCACCAGCAGAGGAGTTGAGGAGAACACTGAAGCTTTCTTT	CATSRGVEENTEAFF	.	.	TRBV15	TRBJ1-1
TGTGCCAGCAGTCCACAGGGAAGCTCCTACGAGCAGTACTTC	CASSPQGSSYEQYF	.	.	TRBV6-5	TRBJ2-7
TGTGCCAGCAGTGAAACCGACAGGGTCTATGGCTACACCTTC	CASSETDRVYGYTF	once	TRBD1	TRBV25-1	TRBJ1-2
TGCGCCAGCAGCCCCCCAGGCGGCGGTATGAACACTGAAGCTTTCTTT	CASSPPGGGMNTEAFF	.	.	TRBV4-1	TRBJ1-1
TGTGCCAGCAGCTCAGGGGGCTCCTACGAGCAGTACTTC	CASSSGGSYEQYF	once	TRBD1	TRBV13	TRBJ2-7
TGTGCCACCAGGGCCCCGGGACAAGGCTACGAGCAGTACTTC	CATRAPGQGYEQYF	.	.	TRBV15	TRBJ2-7
TGTGCCAGCAGCCCCGGAACCTATGGCTACACCTTC	CASSPGTYGYTF	few	.	TRBV7-9	TRBJ1-2
TGTGCCAGCAGCCTGACTGTCCTAGCCAAAAACATTCAGTACTTC	CASSLTVLAKNIQYF	once	.	TRBV2	TRBJ2-4
TGTGCCAGCAGTGCTACAGGGAACACTGAAGCTTTCTTT	CASSATGNTEAFF	.	.	TRBV7-9	TRBJ1-1
TGCAGCGTTGAAATTCTAGCGGGAGGGGTGAATACCGGGGAGCTGTTTTTT	CSVEILAGGVNTGELFF	.	TRBD2	TRBV29-1	TRBJ2-2
TGTGCCAGCAGCTCTTCGGGGCAGGTTAGTGAGCAGTACTTC	CASSSSGQVSEQYF	.	.	TRBV7-9	TRBJ2-7
TGTGCCAGCAGCCGACCCCCGGCTGGTTACAATGAGCAGTTCTTC	CASSRPPAGYNEQFF	.	.	TRBV7-2	TRBJ2-1
TGTGCCAGCAGTTACGGGCTAACTAATGAGCAGTTCTTC	CASSYGLTNEQFF	.	.	TRBV6-5	TRBJ2-1
TGTGCCAGCAGCTCCGCGGGACACCAAGAGACCCAGTACTTC	CASSSAGHQETQYF	.	.	TRBV7-9	TRBJ2-5
TGTGCAAGTCGCTTGCGACTAGCGGGAGAGAGGGAGACCCAGTACTTC	CASRLRLAGERETQYF	.	.	TRBV12-2	TRBJ2-5
TGTGCCAGCAGCTTTGGGGGCATCACAGATACGCAGTATTTT	CASSFGGITDTQYF	.	.	TRBV11-3	TRBJ2-3
TGTGCCAGCAGCTACCCCAGAGGGATCTACAATGAGCAGTTCTTC	CASSYPRGIYNEQFF	.	.	TRBV7-9	TRBJ2-1
TGTGCCAGCAGTTTAAGGCTCAACGGGGGAGATGAGCAGTTCTTC	CASSLRLNGGDEQFF	.	.	TRBV28	TRBJ2-1
TGTGCCAGAAGACCGGGACAGCCGGACCATCAGCCCCAGCATTTT	CARRPGQPDHQPQHF	.	TRBD1	TRBV14	TRBJ1-5
TGCGCCAGCAGCTGGAGAACTCGGGGTGGCACTGAAGCTTTCTTT	CASSWRTRGGTEAFF	.	.	TRBV5-1	TRBJ1-1
TGTGCCAGCAGCGGAGACAGGGCGCAAGGGCAGTACTTC	CASSGDRAQGQYF	.	TRBD1	TRBV9	TRBJ2-7
TGTGCCAGCAGTCCGACGGGACAGTCTTCACAAGAGACCCAGTACTTC	CASSPTGQSSQETQYF	.	TRBD1	TRBV27	TRBJ2-5
TGTGCCAGCAACCGCCTACCCGCCGGGACAGGCCTTATGAACACTGAAGCTTTCTTT	CASNRLPAGTGLMNTEAFF	.	TRBD1	TRBV7-8	TRBJ1-1
TGCAGCGTTGAATTCCCCGCATCCGACACAGATACGCAGTATTTT	CSVEFPASDTDTQYF	.	.	TRBV29-1	TRBJ2-3
TGTGCCAGCAGCTTGACTAGCTCCTACGAGCAGTACTTC	CASSLTSSYEQYF	once	.	TRBV5-4	TRBJ2-7
TGTGCCAGCAGCTTATCGCCCTCAAGCGGATCCTACGAGCAGTACTTC	CASSLSPSSGSYEQYF	.	.	TRBV7-9	TRBJ2-7
TGCGCCAGCAGCACTCGACAGGGGCCACGAGATGGCTACACCTTC	CASSTRQGPRDGYTF	.	TRBD1	TRBV5-1	TRBJ1-2
TGTGCCAGCAGCTTGATGACGGGCCACAATGAGCAGTTCTTC	CASSLMTGHNEQFF	.	.	TRBV5-8	TRBJ2-1
TGTGCCAGCGTTTACCGAAGCGGGAGAGGCGAGCAGTACTTC	CASVYRSGRGEQYF	.	TRBD2	TRBV6-4	TRBJ2-7
TGTGCCAGCAGTTTTCTAACTAGCACAGATACGCAGTATTTT	CASSFLTSTDTQYF	.	.	TRBV27	TRBJ2-3
TGTGCCAGCAGCCCCTGGCTAGCCGGCTCCGAGCAGTACTTC	CASSPWLAGSEQYF	.	.	TRBV13	TRBJ2-7
TGCGCCAGCAGCTCCGGGAGGCCCAGCACAGATACGCAGTATTTT	CASSSGRPSTDTQYF	.	TRBD2	TRBV5-1	TRBJ2-3